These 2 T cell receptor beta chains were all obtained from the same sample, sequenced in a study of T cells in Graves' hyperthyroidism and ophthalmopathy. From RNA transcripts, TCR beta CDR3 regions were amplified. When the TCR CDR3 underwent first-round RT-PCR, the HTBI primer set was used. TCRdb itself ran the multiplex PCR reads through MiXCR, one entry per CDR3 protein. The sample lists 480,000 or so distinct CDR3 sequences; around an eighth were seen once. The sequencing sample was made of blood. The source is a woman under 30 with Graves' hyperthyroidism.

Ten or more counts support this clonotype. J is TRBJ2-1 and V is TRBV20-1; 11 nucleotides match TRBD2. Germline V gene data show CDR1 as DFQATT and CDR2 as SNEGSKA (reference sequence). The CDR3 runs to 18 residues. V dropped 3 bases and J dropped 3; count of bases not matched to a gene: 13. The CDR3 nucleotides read TGCAGTGCTAGCGGGTTTTTTACTAGCGGGAGTATCTACAATGAGCAGTTCTTC. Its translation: CSASGFFTSGSIYNEQFF.

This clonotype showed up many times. Here the CDR3 reads CASNIPGRSETQYF. As DNA, the CDR3 is TGTGCCAGTAACATCCCGGGTCGCTCAGAGACCCAGTACTTC. The J gene is TRBJ2-5, the V gene TRBV19; D is unresolved. V lost 7 bases, J lost 4 bases, and 16 bases lay in between. Germline V gene lookup returns CDR1 LNHDA and CDR2 SQIVND (reference sequence). The CDR3 spans 14 residues.